This T cell receptor beta chain was identified during a study of T cells after yellow fever vaccination (dated 2019 in TCRdb). For context, the study as a whole: Libraries from fractions with low cell numbers were prepared with the SMART-Seq v4 Ultra Low Input RNA kit. Blood was collected at multiple timepoints before and after primary and secondary immunization, and bulk PBMC replicates and cell subsets were isolated. Two healthy male donors made up the cohort, one aged 18 to 29 years and the other aged 30 to 40 years. Bulk TCR alpha and beta repertoires were sequenced longitudinally to track T-cell clones before and after primary and booster YFV17D yellow fever vaccination. Results and caveats for the whole study, not just this receptor: A small fraction of clonotypes showed up in both the CD4 and CD8 compartments, probably as a result of convergent recombination. The secondary T-cell response was found to be weaker but faster than the primary response, with a peak reached on day 5 rather than on day 15. Because only a couple of donors were included in the study, the extent to which the findings can be generalized is limited. After the booster, most of the clones that had expanded following primary vaccination were detected again (just under 97% of CD4 and around 88% of CD8), which suggests that memory was broadly maintained. Computational filtering was needed because FACS-sorted repertoires could contain abundant contaminating clonotypes from the bulk population.

The sample's treatment or condition label is to be understood as: live attenuated yellow fever vaccine strain. At each blood-draw timepoint, two biological replicates of bulk PBMCs were obtained. PBMCs were isolated from peripheral blood using a standard Ficoll-Paque protocol. TriZol was used to extract RNA from bulk PBMCs, CD4 and CD8 fractions, and dextramer-positive and dextramer-negative fractions. CDR1 SGHTA and CDR2 FQGNSA are derived from the germline V gene. V gives up 3 bases and J gives up 3 bases, and the segment between their germline ends measures 11 bases. The cysteine opens and the phenylalanine closes a CDR3 of 15 amino acids. The kept DNA is CDR3 alone, 45 bases in frame from the first base. TCR cDNA was synthesized by 5'RACE template switching, through which a universal primer site and unique molecular identifiers were introduced. cDNA synthesis was primed from both the TCR alpha and TCR beta constant segments. Library amplification used two PCR steps, and the second PCR step added sample barcodes and sequencing adapters. Sequencing of libraries was performed on Illumina HiSeq 2500 (2x100 bp) or NovaSeq (2x150 bp). Under the source paper's analysis protocol: Demultiplexing of reads and collapsing into UMI consensus sequences were performed with MIGEC, and V(D)J alignment was carried out with MiXCR. Vaccine-responding clonotypes were defined with edgeR using replicate PBMC samples, requiring FDR below 0.01 and a log2 fold change above 5 up to day 15. Bulk clonotypes were assigned CD4 or CD8 identity according to which sequenced CD4 or CD8 repertoire held them at higher abundance. The public sequencing data were trimmed at Q25 with fastp and processed into clonotypes with MiXCR by TCRdb, which kept only in-frame beta chains. Rows with one shared CDR3 protein collapse into an entry with the most common genes and DNA. Clone size and V and J calls follow TCRdb, not the original study. Recorded for this sample are approximately 350,000 distinct CDR3 sequences; 11% of them occurred a single time. The ten top clones hold 15% to 20% of the sample.

On this clonotype itself: Its cognate antigen has yet to be identified. It has no much larger one-base neighbor in the sample; base qualities were not kept.

Rearrangement joined TRBV7-2 to TRBJ2-2; the D gene is perhaps TRBD1 or TRBD2, each of them matching over 7 bases. This TCR was recovered from a man aged 18 to 30 who received the YFV17D yellow fever vaccine. Sequencing was performed on PBMCs, taken on the day of the first yellow fever vaccination. The CDR3 region reads CASSFQGGDTGELFF. The DNA reads TGTGCCAGCAGCTTTCAGGGGGGGGACACCGGGGAGCTGTTTTTT.